This entry lists 25 T cell receptor beta chains sequenced from one sample in a study of shared clonotypes between healthy human individuals. CD8 cells regarded as naive lacked CD45RO, were positively chosen for CCR7, and omitted terminally differentiated effector memory CD45RA+ cells. Sequencing used immunoSEQ multiplex PCR; TCRdb keeps in-frame clones, though not all of them. The table shows around 560,000 clones, with 85% to 95% occurring only once. The material sequenced was naive CD8+ T cells sorted from blood. These receptors all come from a woman in her twenties or thirties in good health.

The chain joins TRBV6-5 to TRBJ2-3, with D tentatively TRBD2 (5 bases). Germline-derived CDR1 and CDR2 are MNHEY and SVGAGI. Trimming cost V 2 bases and J 1 base, with 7 bases left between them. This CDR3 region has 14 residues. The CDR3 DNA reads TGTGCCAGCAGTTACGGAGCGGGCACAGATACGCAGTATTTT. Its translation: CASSYGAGTDTQYF.

The CDR3 sequence: CASSFLTGNTEAFF. The CDR3, as DNA: TGTGCCAGCAGTTTCTTAACGGGGAACACTGAAGCTTTCTTT. The rearrangement links TRBV28 to TRBJ1-1, with D uncertain. This CDR3 is built from 14 residues. Trimming stripped 3 bases from V and 1 base from J, with 9 bases between. CDR1 and CDR2 (germline): MDHEN, SYDVKM.

This clone has just one count. The V call is TRBV29-1, the J call TRBJ2-1, with D perhaps matching TRBD1 or TRBD2 (5 bases each). The CDR3 is made up of 15 amino acids. Trimming removed 7 bases at V and 2 bases at J, with 18 bases between. Germline V gene lookup returns CDR1 SQVTM and CDR2 ANQGSEA. The CDR3 reads CSAGLGPPTYNEQFF. The CDR3 DNA reads TGCAGCGCAGGACTGGGACCTCCCACCTACAATGAGCAGTTCTTC.

The gene calls are TRBV15 and TRBJ2-2; unclear D gene. V was cut by 5 bases and J by 4 bases, with 14 bases left in between. The CDR3 length is 15 residues. Germline V lookup: CDR1 LNHNV, CDR2 YYDKDF (reference sequence). In nucleotides, the CDR3 is TGTGCCACCAGCGACGGCCGACACTCCACCGGGGAGCTGTTTTTT. Protein sequence: CATSDGRHSTGELFF.

The chain joins TRBV5-1 to TRBJ2-1; 7 bases align to TRBD2. V gave up 3 bases and J gave up 9 bases; unmatched junction bases: 6. The germline CDR1 and CDR2 sequences are SGHRS and YFSETQ. The CDR3 has 13 residues. Written as DNA, the CDR3 is TGCGCCAGCAGCTGGACCGGCGGGGGTGAGCAGTTCTTC. This translates into CASSWTGGGEQFF.

The rearrangement links TRBV11-2 to TRBJ1-1; 7 positions match TRBD1. J lost 0 bases, V lost 5 bases, and 6 bases had no gene match. The germline V gene encodes CDR1 SGHAT and CDR2 FQNNGV. This CDR3 region has 15 residues. The CDR3 protein is CASSPQTGMNTEAFF. The CDR3 DNA reads TGTGCCAGCAGCCCTCAGACAGGGATGAACACTGAAGCTTTCTTT.

This chain's CDR3 is CASSTRELAGGSYEQYF. CDR3 coding DNA: TGTGCCAGCAGTACCCGGGAGCTAGCGGGAGGGTCCTACGAGCAGTACTTC. The J gene is TRBJ2-7, the V gene TRBV28, with TRBD2 identical over 12 bases. Germline V gives CDR1 MDHEN, CDR2 SYDVKM. Germline trimming cut 5 bases from V and 1 base from J; bases unmatched to any gene: 9. The CDR3 is 17 amino acids.

The J gene is TRBJ2-3, the V gene TRBV5-1; 14 nucleotides agree with TRBD2. In germline, CDR1 is SGHRS, CDR2 YFSETQ. V trimming: 1 base; J trimming: 6 bases; junction bases outside the gene matches: 7. This CDR3 contains 17 residues. CDR3 sequence: CASSLSGLAGGVDTQYF. The CDR3 coding sequence is TGCGCCAGCAGCTTGTCCGGACTAGCGGGAGGTGTGGATACGCAGTATTTT.

J is TRBJ1-1 and V is TRBV13, with TRBD1 identical over 7 bases. This CDR3 is built from 14 residues. The V and J ends lost 3 bases and 4 bases, in that order; junction bases with no gene match: 5. Germline V lookup: CDR1 PRHDT, CDR2 FYEKMQ (reference sequence). DNA for the CDR3: TGTGCCAGCAGCTTTTTTACAGGGGTCACTGAAGCTTTCTTT. Residues: CASSFFTGVTEAFF.

The CDR3 sequence: CASSQSRSAYNEQFF. CDR3 DNA: TGTGCCAGCAGCCAATCCCGCTCAGCATACAATGAGCAGTTCTTC. This chain uses TRBV14 with TRBJ2-1; D uncertain. The V gene lost 2 bases and the J gene lost 4 bases, with 12 bases spanning the gap. The CDR3 consists of 15 residues. Germline-derived CDR1 and CDR2 are SGHDN and FVKESK.

The rearrangement uses TRBV28 and TRBJ1-5; maybe TRBD1 (6 bases). This CDR3 has 13 residues. From germline, CDR1 is MDHEN and CDR2 SYDVKM. Trimming stripped 4 bases from V and 9 bases from J, with 13 bases between. The CDR3 DNA is TGTGCCAGCAGTTGGACAGATTATCGGCCCCAGCATTTT. Translated, it gives CASSWTDYRPQHF.

This clone was seen once. This chain links TRBV7-8 with TRBJ2-1, with 15 bases matching TRBD2. Germline V lookup: CDR1 SGHVS, CDR2 FQNEAQ. The CDR3 contains 18 residues. Trimming removed 6 bases from V and 2 bases from J; junction bases left unmatched: 8. The chain's CDR3 is CASSPGLAGGPAYNEQFF. The CDR3 DNA is TGTGCCAGCAGTCCGGGACTAGCGGGAGGCCCTGCCTACAATGAGCAGTTCTTC.

V gene TRBV6-6 combines with J gene TRBJ1-1; D unclear. Germline V gene data show CDR1 as MNHNY and CDR2 as SVGAGI (reference sequence). V lost 2 bases, J lost 1 base, and 5 bases lay in between. The CDR3 is made up of 13 amino acids. The CDR3 nucleotides are TGTGCCAGCAGTTACACCCGGAACACTGAAGCTTTCTTT. Residues: CASSYTRNTEAFF.

The chain employs TRBV27 and TRBJ2-7; D possibly matches TRBD1 or TRBD2 (6 bases each). The CDR3 is 15 residues long. CDR1 and CDR2 from the germline V gene are MNHEY and SMNVEV (reference sequence). Trimming took 5 bases from V and 7 from J, leaving 21 bases between them. This CDR3 is CASSPRDTLQLEQYF. Written as DNA, the CDR3 is TGTGCCAGCAGTCCGCGGGACACTCTTCAGTTGGAGCAGTACTTC.

This chain connects TRBV25-1 to TRBJ2-2; the match to TRBD1 covers 8 bases. Trimming cost V 6 bases and J 1 base; bases outside gene matches: 7. The CDR3 runs to 16 residues. Looked up from germline, CDR1 is MGHDK and CDR2 is SYGVNS. The CDR3, as DNA: TGTGCCAGCAGAGATCACGGGACAGGGAACACCGGGGAGCTGTTTTTT. Translated, it gives CASRDHGTGNTGELFF.

The chain joins TRBV5-1 to TRBJ2-1; D uncertain. CDR1 and CDR2 from the germline V gene are SGHRS and YFSETQ. V was pared by 2 bases and J by 0 bases, with 6 bases between. The CDR3 has 14 residues. CDR3 nucleotide sequence: TGCGCCAGCAGCTTTATGAGCTCCTACAATGAGCAGTTCTTC. Translation gives CASSFMSSYNEQFF. The variable domain in full, completed from reference TRBV5-1 and TRBJ2-1, reads KAGVTQTPRYLIKTRGQQVTLSCSPISGHRSVSWYQQTPGQGLQFLFEYFSETQRNKGNFPGRFSGRQFSNSRSEMNVSTLELGDSALYLCASSFMSSYNEQFFGPGTRLTVL.

Notes on this clone: The identical CDR3 is also encoded by other nucleotide sequences in the sample. The V call is TRBV5-4, the J call TRBJ2-7; D ambiguous. The V gene lost 3 bases and the J gene lost 4 bases, with 5 bases spanning the gap. Germline V gene lookup returns CDR1 SGHNT and CDR2 YYREEE (reference sequence). The CDR3 has 11 residues. The CDR3 nucleotides read TGTGCCAGCAGCTCCGAATACGAGCAGTACTTC. Amino acid sequence: CASSSEYEQYF.

The chain joins TRBV29-1 to TRBJ1-2; 7 bases line up with TRBD1. The V segment lost 7 bases and the J segment 3 bases; nucleotides outside the gene matches: 5. The germline V gene has CDR1 SQVTM and CDR2 ANQGSEA. CDR3 length equals 12 residues. CDR3 sequence reads: CSAPGTDYGYTF. The CDR3 DNA sequence: TGCAGCGCCCCCGGGACAGACTATGGCTACACCTTC. The whole variable domain, remainder taken from reference TRBV29-1 and TRBJ1-2, is SAVISQKPSRDICQRGTSLTIQCQVDSQVTMMFWYRQQPGQSLTLIATANQGSEATYESGFVIDKFPISRPNLTFSTLTVSNMSPEDSSIYLCSAPGTDYGYTFGSGTRLTVV.

The CDR3: CASSLETAGQQLFF. CDR3 DNA sequence: TGTGCCAGCAGCTTAGAAACCGCAGGACAACAACTGTTTTTT. The V and J genes are TRBV5-6 and TRBJ1-4; weak D call: TRBD1 (5 bases). V gave up 2 bases and J gave up 12 bases, with 17 bases separating them. Germline V gene sequence: CDR1 SGHDT, CDR2 YYEEEE. This CDR3 has 14 amino acids.

The chain joins TRBV9 to TRBJ2-7; 7 bases map to TRBD1. Trimming cost V 3 bases and J 0 bases; bases outside gene matches: 6. CDR1 and CDR2 from the germline V gene are SGDLS and YYNGEE. The CDR3 is 15 amino acids. CDR3 sequence reads: CASSAYRDSSYEQYF. DNA for the CDR3: TGTGCCAGCAGCGCCTACCGGGACAGCTCCTACGAGCAGTACTTC.

The J gene is TRBJ2-3, the V gene TRBV27; D assignment may be TRBD1 or TRBD2 (5 bases each). V lost 8 bases and J 1 base, leaving 16 bases between the germline ends. CDR3 length: 15 residues. CDR1 and CDR2 (germline): MNHEY, SMNVEV (reference sequence). This CDR3 reads CASHRRGPRTDTQYF. Here the CDR3 DNA reads TGTGCCAGCCACAGACGGGGACCTCGCACAGATACGCAGTATTTT.

The chain is built from TRBV10-1 and TRBJ2-2; 7 nucleotides agree with TRBD2. This CDR3 region has 14 residues. V shed 3 bases, J shed 8 bases, and the junction held 6 bases outside the gene matches. The germline V gene encodes CDR1 WNHNN and CDR2 SYGVQD (reference sequence). The CDR3 reads CASSEVAGGGELFF. The CDR3 nucleotides read TGCGCCAGCAGTGAAGTAGCGGGCGGGGGGGAGCTGTTTTTT.

Concerning this clone: The sample carries other DNA sequences with the same CDR3. This chain links TRBV4-1 with TRBJ1-3; perhaps TRBD1 as D (6 bases). The CDR3 consists of 15 residues. The V gene's germline CDR1 is MGHRA and CDR2 YSYEKL. The germline V and J ends were trimmed by 0 bases and 2 bases, with 8 bases remaining between them. CDR3 DNA sequence: TGCGCCAGCAGCCAAGATCAGGGGCCTGGAAACACCATATATTTT. Its protein product is CASSQDQGPGNTIYF.

The CDR3 loop is CASSGLGEHTEEQYF. The CDR3 bases are TGTGCCAGCAGCGGACTTGGTGAACATACTGAGGAGCAGTACTTC. This sequence joins TRBV7-9 and TRBJ2-7; D might be TRBD2 (5 bases). The V and J ends lost 5 bases and 7 bases respectively, with 21 bases between them. There are 15 residues in the CDR3. The V gene's germline CDR1 is SEHNR and CDR2 FQNEAQ (reference sequence).

The chain links TRBV11-2 to TRBJ1-1; D gene uncertain. The germline gives CDR1 SGHAT, CDR2 FQNNGV. The V gene lost 3 bases and the J gene lost 1 base, with 6 bases spanning the gap. The CDR3 has 13 residues. The CDR3: CASSFDGNTEAFF. CDR3 nucleotides: TGTGCCAGCAGCTTCGACGGGAACACTGAAGCTTTCTTT. Filled out from reference TRBV11-2 and TRBJ1-1, the complete variable domain reads EAGVAQSPRYKIIEKRQSVAFWCNPISGHATLYWYQQILGQGPKLLIQFQNNGVVDDSQLPKDRFSAERLKGVDSTLKIQPAKLEDSAVYLCASSFDGNTEAFFGQGTRLTVV.